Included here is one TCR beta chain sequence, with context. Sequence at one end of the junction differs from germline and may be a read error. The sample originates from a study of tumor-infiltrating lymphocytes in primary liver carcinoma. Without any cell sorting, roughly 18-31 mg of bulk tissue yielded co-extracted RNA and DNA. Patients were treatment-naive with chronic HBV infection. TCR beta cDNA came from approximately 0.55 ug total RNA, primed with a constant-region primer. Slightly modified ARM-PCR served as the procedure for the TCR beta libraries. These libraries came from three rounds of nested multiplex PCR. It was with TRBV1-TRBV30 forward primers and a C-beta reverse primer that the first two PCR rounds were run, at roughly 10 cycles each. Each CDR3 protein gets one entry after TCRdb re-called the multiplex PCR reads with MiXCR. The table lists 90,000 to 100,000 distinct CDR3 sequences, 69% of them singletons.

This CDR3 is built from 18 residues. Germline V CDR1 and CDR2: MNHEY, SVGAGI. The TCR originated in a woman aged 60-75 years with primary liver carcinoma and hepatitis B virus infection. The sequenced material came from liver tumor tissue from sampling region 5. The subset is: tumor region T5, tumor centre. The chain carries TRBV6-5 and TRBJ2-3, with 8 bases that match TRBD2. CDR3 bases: TGTGCCAGCAGTTCCTCTCATGCGGGAGGCCTCGGCACAGATACGCAATATTTT. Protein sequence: CASSSSHAGGLGTDTQYF.